The sequence of this TCR beta chain was determined in a study of blood T cell repertoires in COVID-19 (dated by TCRdb to 2020 to 2022). Describing the broader study: Samples from collaborators originated in the United States, Italy and Spain and spanned both the acute and convalescent phases of COVID-19. The prospective study material was composed of cDNA or gDNA derived from T cells, B-cell-depleted T cells, or PBMCs. Nearly every sample came with metadata listing a de-identified subject ID, COVID-19 status, age in years and sex. Subjects who had been exposed to COVID-19, were actively infected with it, or had recovered from it provided the deeply sampled blood TCRbeta repertoires that made up the dataset. The samples were drawn from two sources: the first 160 participants of the ongoing ImmuneRACE study, and 1,000 to 1,500 subjects contributed by 6 global collaborators. HLA class I and class II types, where available, came from metadata supplied by the sample provider rather than from assay-based typing. The repertoires were released in a freely available public database intended as a resource for research on the immune response to SARS-CoV-2. The full study reports these points: The amount of clinical and demographic metadata varied by source and participant and was provided uncurated.

The immunoSEQ Assay, a bias-controlled multiplex PCR, was used to amplify TCRbeta CDR3 regions from genomic DNA. Per the authors' processing: Within the assay, amplification of reference gene primers was used to estimate how many nucleated cells each sample contained. Sequence reads were collapsed and filtered to measure the absolute abundance of every unique TCRbeta CDR3 rearrangement. For each sample, productive Simpson clonality was calculated as the square root of Simpson's diversity index across productive rearrangements. Here the immuneACCESS table is served through TCRdb, limited to in-frame sequences with V and J called. Missing clones are a known gap in these copies; in checked studies unresolved V genes cover under half, and the rest lacks a known reason. The V and J calls and clone size were taken over from that table, and D and trimming were inferred from the DNA. In all, the sample holds around 120,000 clones, and roughly 80% of those were seen once. The ten largest clonotypes hold about 2.5% of the sample.

V is cut back by 2 bases and J by 0 bases, with 4 bases in the junction unmatched. The CDR3 starts with the cysteine, ends with the phenylalanine, and has 16 residues. The kept DNA is CDR3 alone, 48 bases in frame from the first base. CDR1 and CDR2 are drawn from the germline V gene: SGHRS, YFSETQ. A remark on this clone: Its binding antigen is unknown. Base-call qualities are not available, and no considerably larger clone is one nucleotide away.

The collaborating institutions used their own protocols to collect whole blood in K2EDTA tubes. For TCRbeta analysis, collaborator samples were shipped as frozen whole blood, as isolated PBMCs, or as DNA extracted from either sample type. The sequence came from a man aged 45 to 65 with acute or convalescent COVID-19. Sequencing used peripheral blood. Rearrangement joined TRBV5-1 to TRBJ2-2; TRBD1 lines up with 7 middle nucleotides. The base sequence is TGCGCCAGCAGCTTTGGGACAGCAGCGAACACCGGGGAGCTGTTTTTT. Its product reads: CASSFGTAANTGELFF.